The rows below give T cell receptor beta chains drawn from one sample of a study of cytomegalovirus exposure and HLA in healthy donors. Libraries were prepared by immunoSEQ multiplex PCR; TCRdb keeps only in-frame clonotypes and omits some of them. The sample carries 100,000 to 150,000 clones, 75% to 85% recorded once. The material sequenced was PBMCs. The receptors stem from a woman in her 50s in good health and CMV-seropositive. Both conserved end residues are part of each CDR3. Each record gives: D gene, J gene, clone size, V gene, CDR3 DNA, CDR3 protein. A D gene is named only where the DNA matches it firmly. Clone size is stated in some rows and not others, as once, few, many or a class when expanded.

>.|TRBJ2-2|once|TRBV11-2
TGTGCCAGCAGCTTAGGTGGGAGTAGACCCGGGGAGCTGTTTTTT
CASSLGGSRPGELFF
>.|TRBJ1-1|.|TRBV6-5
TGTGCCAGCAGTTATCGAGGCGGCATCGGGTATGAAGCTTTCTTT
CASSYRGGIGYEAFF
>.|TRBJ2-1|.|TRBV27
TGTGCCAGCAGTTTAAATACTTACTACTACAATGAGCAGTTCTTC
CASSLNTYYYNEQFF
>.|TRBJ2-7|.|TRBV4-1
TGCGCCAGCAGCCAAGAAAACGGGGGGCCCGACTACGAGCAGTACTTC
CASSQENGGPDYEQYF
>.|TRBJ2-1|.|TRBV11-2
TGTGCCAGCACCCCGGCAAGGGGGGAGGGCCAGTTGAATGAGCAGTTCTTC
CASTPARGEGQLNEQFF
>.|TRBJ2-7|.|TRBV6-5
TGTGCCAGCAGTTACGTCGCGGGGAACTACGAGCAGTACTTC
CASSYVAGNYEQYF
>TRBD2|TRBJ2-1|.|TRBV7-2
TGTGCCAGCAGCTACCTTAGCGGGGGGGCATACGAGCAGTTCTTC
CASSYLSGGAYEQFF
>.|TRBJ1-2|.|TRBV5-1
TGCGCCAGCAGCTTGGCAGGGGCTAACTATGGCTACACCTTC
CASSLAGANYGYTF
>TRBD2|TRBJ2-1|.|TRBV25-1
TGTGCCAGCAGTGTTAGCGGGAGCTCCTACAATGAGCAGTTCTTC
CASSVSGSSYNEQFF
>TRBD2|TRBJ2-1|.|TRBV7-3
TGTGCCAGCAGTCCGGGACTAGCGTCCTACAATGAGCAGTTCTTC
CASSPGLASYNEQFF
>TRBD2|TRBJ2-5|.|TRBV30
TGTGCCTGTAGCGGGCGGGGTCGAGAGACCCAGTACTTC
CACSGRGRETQYF
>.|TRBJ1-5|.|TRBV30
TGTGCCTGGAGTGTTCGAGGGAATTTGGGTCAGCCCCAGCATTTT
CAWSVRGNLGQPQHF
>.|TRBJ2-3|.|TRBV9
TGTGCCAGCAGCCTCAGGGCGGAAAGCACAGATACGCAGTATTTT
CASSLRAESTDTQYF
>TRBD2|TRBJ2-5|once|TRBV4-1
TGCGCCAGCAGCCCGGAGACTAGCGGGAGAGGGGAGACCCAGTACTTC
CASSPETSGRGETQYF
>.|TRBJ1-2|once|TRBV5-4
TGTGCCAGCACCCCGAACCCGGCGGACTATGGCTACACCTTC
CASTPNPADYGYTF
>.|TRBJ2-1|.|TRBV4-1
TGCGCCAGCAGCCAAGAGGCAGGCGTCTACAATGAGCAGTTCTTC
CASSQEAGVYNEQFF
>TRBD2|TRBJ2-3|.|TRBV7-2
TGTGCCAGCAGCTTAGCTAGGGGACTAGCGGGGGCCCTTAATACGCAGTATTTT
CASSLARGLAGALNTQYF
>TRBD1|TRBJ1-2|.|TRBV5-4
TGTGCCAGCAGCACGACAGGGGAAGGGAACTATGGCTACACCTTC
CASSTTGEGNYGYTF
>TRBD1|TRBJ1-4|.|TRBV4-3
TGCGCCAGCAGCTCTCGACAGGGGGCTGAAAAACTGTTTTTT
CASSSRQGAEKLFF
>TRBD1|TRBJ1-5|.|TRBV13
TGTGCCAGCAGCTCCTATAAGGACAGGGGGCTTCAGCCCCAGCATTTT
CASSSYKDRGLQPQHF
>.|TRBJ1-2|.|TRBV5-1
TGCGCCAGCAGGCCCAGTACGGGAGCTAACTATGGCTACACCTTC
CASRPSTGANYGYTF
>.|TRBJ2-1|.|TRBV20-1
TGCAGTGCTAGGAGGGGGGGTGAGCAGTTCTTC
CSARRGGEQFF
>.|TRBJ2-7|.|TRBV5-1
TGCGCCAGCAGTGTGCAGGGTGCCGACGAGCAGTACTTC
CASSVQGADEQYF
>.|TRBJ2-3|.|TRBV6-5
TGTGCCAGCACTACGACCCCAGGTGGCACGCAGTATTTT
CASTTTPGGTQYF
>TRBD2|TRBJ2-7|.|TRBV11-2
TGTGCCAGCAGCTTAGTGCACCGACTAGCCACGTTTGGGTACGAGCAGTACTTC
CASSLVHRLATFGYEQYF
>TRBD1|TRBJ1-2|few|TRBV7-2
TGTGCCAGCAGCTTAGGACAGGGCTATGGCTACACCTTC
CASSLGQGYGYTF
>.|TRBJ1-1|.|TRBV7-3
TGTGCCAGCAGCCCGCAGGGAGGTTCCACTGAAGCTTTCTTT
CASSPQGGSTEAFF
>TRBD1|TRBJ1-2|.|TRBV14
TGTGCCAGCAGCCAAGGTCTAACACAGGGGGCGCGGGGCTACACCTTC
CASSQGLTQGARGYTF
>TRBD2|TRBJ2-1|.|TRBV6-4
TGTGCCAGCAGTGTTCGGGGGGGGGCCCCCAATGAGCAGTTCTTC
CASSVRGGAPNEQFF
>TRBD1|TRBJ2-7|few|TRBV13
TGTGCCAGCAGCCGCCATGGACAGGGGGCCTACGAGCAGTACTTC
CASSRHGQGAYEQYF
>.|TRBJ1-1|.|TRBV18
TGTGCCAGCTCACCTTGGGGGGAGAGGGAAGCTTTCTTT
CASSPWGEREAFF
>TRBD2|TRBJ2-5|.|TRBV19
TGTGCCAGTAGACTAGTGGGACTATCACAAGAAACCCAGTACTTC
CASRLVGLSQETQYF
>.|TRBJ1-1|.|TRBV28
TGTGCCAGCACCCCTGGGGGGACCACTGAAGCTTTCTTT
CASTPGGTTEAFF
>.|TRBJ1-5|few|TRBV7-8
TGTGCCACCTCCAGGGGTCGCAATCAGCCCCAGCATTTT
CATSRGRNQPQHF
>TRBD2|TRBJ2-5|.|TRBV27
TGTGCCAGCAGTTCTCGGACTAGCGGGGAGACCCAGTACTTC
CASSSRTSGETQYF
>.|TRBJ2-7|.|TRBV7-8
TGTGCCAGCAGACCCACCTTAGACTATTTCGAGCAGTACTTC
CASRPTLDYFEQYF
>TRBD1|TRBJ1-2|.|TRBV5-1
TGCGCCAGCAGCCAAAGGACAGGACTTAACTATGGCTACACCTTC
CASSQRTGLNYGYTF
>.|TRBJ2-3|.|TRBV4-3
TGCGCCAGCAGCCAAGATGTCGAGACCGGGGCAGATACGCAGTATTTT
CASSQDVETGADTQYF
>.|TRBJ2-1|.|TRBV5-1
TGCGCCAGCAGCGGCGGAAGGGACATTTTCACCTACAATGAGCAGTTCTTC
CASSGGRDIFTYNEQFF
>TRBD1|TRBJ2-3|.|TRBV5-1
TGCGCCAGCCGCACAGGGGGGAAAGATACGCAGTATTTT
CASRTGGKDTQYF
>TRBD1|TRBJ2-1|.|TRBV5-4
TGTGCCAGCAGCTTGGACAGGGGCTCCTACAATGAGCAGTTCTTC
CASSLDRGSYNEQFF
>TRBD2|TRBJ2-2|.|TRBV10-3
TGTGCCATCACCCCTGGACTAGCGGGGCAAACCGGGGAGCTGTTTTTT
CAITPGLAGQTGELFF
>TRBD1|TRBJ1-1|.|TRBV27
TGTGCCAGCAGTGCCTACAGGGGGGCTGAAGCTTTCTTT
CASSAYRGAEAFF
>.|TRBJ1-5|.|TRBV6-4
TGTGCCAGCAGTGAGCACTATAGCAATCAGCCCCAGCATTTT
CASSEHYSNQPQHF
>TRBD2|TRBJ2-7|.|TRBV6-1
TGTGCCAGCAGTGAGCGTACTAGCGGGAGCTACGAGCAGTACTTC
CASSERTSGSYEQYF
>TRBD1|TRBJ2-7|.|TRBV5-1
TGCGCCAGCAGCAGGACCGGACAGGGACTCTACGAGCAGTACTTC
CASSRTGQGLYEQYF
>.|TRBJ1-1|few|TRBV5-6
TGTGCCAGCAGCTTGGGAGAGGTTAGGAACACTGAAGCTTTCTTT
CASSLGEVRNTEAFF
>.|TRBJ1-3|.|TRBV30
TGTGCCTGGAGCATAGGACAGATCACTGGAAACACCATATATTTT
CAWSIGQITGNTIYF
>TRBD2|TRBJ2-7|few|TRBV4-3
TGCGCCAGCAGCCAAGGGGGGGGTGGTACCTACGAGCAGTACTTC
CASSQGGGGTYEQYF
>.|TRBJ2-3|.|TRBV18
TGTGCCAGCTCCCGGAGCACAGATACGCAGTATTTT
CASSRSTDTQYF
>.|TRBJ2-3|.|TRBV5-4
TGTGCCAGCAGCTTTAGTCTAGGTCGCACAGATACGCAGTATTTT
CASSFSLGRTDTQYF
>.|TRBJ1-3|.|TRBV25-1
TGTGCCAGCACCCATGGGGGGTCCGAAAACACCATATATTTT
CASTHGGSENTIYF
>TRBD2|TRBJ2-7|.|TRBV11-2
TGTGCCAGCAGCTCCCTGACTAGCGGGAGCTACGAGCAGTACTTC
CASSSLTSGSYEQYF
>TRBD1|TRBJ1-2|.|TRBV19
TGTGCCAGTAGTACCTATGGACAGGCTATTGGCTACACCTTC
CASSTYGQAIGYTF
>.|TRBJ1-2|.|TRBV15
TGTGCCACCAGCAGAGCTACTTTGGACGGACTCCTTCGTGGCTACACCTTC
CATSRATLDGLLRGYTF